These 14 T cell receptor beta chains came from one sample sequenced in a study of shared clonotypes between healthy human individuals. Clones were sequenced by immunoSEQ multiplex PCR, and TCRdb holds only the in-frame ones, with some missing. Among over a million clones listed, about 98.5% were seen once. The sample comprised naive CD4+ T cells sorted from blood. Subset in this sample: CD45RA+ positively selected. The receptors come from a man between 25 and 39 years old in good health.

V is TRBV27 and J is TRBJ1-2, with D perhaps TRBD1 (5 bases). In germline, CDR1 is MNHEY, CDR2 SMNVEV (reference sequence). Trimming stripped 1 base from V and 1 base from J, with 7 bases between. This CDR3 contains 14 residues. CDR3 DNA: TGTGCCAGCAGTTTATTGGGGCGTAACTATGGCTACACCTTC. This translates into CASSLLGRNYGYTF.

On this clone itself: Other DNA sequences from this sample encode an identical CDR3 as well. The genes are TRBV18 and TRBJ1-1, with D unresolved. Germline values: CDR1 KGHSH, CDR2 LQKENI. V dropped 1 base and J dropped 1 base, with 4 bases sitting between them. This CDR3 contains 13 residues. CDR3 protein: CASSPQANTEAFF. The CDR3 DNA follows: TGTGCCAGCTCACCACAGGCGAACACTGAAGCTTTCTTT.

This chain links TRBV7-9 with TRBJ2-3, with 7 bases identical to TRBD2. The CDR3 runs to 16 residues. The ends lost 5 bases at V and 6 bases at J; junction bases unmatched: 14. Looked up from germline, CDR1 is SEHNR and CDR2 is FQNEAQ (reference sequence). CDR3 nucleotides: TGTGCCAGCAGCACCCCACCGGGACTACCCCTGGATACGCAGTATTTT. As protein: CASSTPPGLPLDTQYF.

The J gene is TRBJ2-7, the V gene TRBV6-1; D may be TRBD1 (5 bases). With 5 bases removed from V and 6 bases from J, the gap between germline ends came to 17 bases. The CDR3 extends over 14 amino acids. Germline-derived CDR1 and CDR2 are MNHNS and SASEGT. CDR3 nucleotides: TGTGCCAGCAGTCCGGTCGACCAGGGTGGCGAGCAGTACTTC. Its protein is CASSPVDQGGEQYF.

This clone was counted a single time. The chain recombines TRBV19 with TRBJ2-1, with D tentatively TRBD2 (5 bases). V lost 5 bases and J lost 1, with 18 bases in between. The CDR3 loop spans 17 amino acids. Germline-derived CDR1 and CDR2 are LNHDA and SQIVND (reference sequence). The CDR3 sequence is CASSRSPGRRSYNEQFF. DNA of the CDR3: TGTGCCAGTAGTCGATCCCCGGGGAGACGGTCCTACAATGAGCAGTTCTTC.

This chain connects TRBV5-4 to TRBJ1-4; D unresolved. This CDR3 spans 14 amino acids. V was shortened by 5 bases and J by 4 bases, with 12 bases between the two germline ends. Germline CDR1 is SGHNT and CDR2 is YYREEE (reference sequence). CDR3 sequence: CASSSGFGNEKLFF. The CDR3 coding sequence is TGTGCCAGCAGTTCGGGGTTCGGTAATGAAAAACTGTTTTTT.

The chain uses TRBV5-8 and TRBJ2-1, with D unclear. This CDR3 is built from 13 residues. Trimming took 1 base from V and 6 from J, leaving 8 bases between them. Germline-derived CDR1 and CDR2 are SGHTS and YDEGEE. The CDR3 DNA is TGTGCCAGCAGCTTGTATATGGTCAATGAGCAGTTCTTC. Its translation is CASSLYMVNEQFF.

The chain is built from TRBV11-2 and TRBJ2-1, with 8 bases lining up with TRBD1. The CDR3 covers 15 residues. Looked up from germline, CDR1 is SGHAT and CDR2 is FQNNGV. Trimming at V came to 3 bases and at J to 3 bases, leaving 4 bases not matched to a gene. The CDR3 nucleotides are TGTGCCAGCAGCTTTAGACAGGGGCTCTACAATGAGCAGTTCTTC. Its translation: CASSFRQGLYNEQFF.

This chain connects TRBV18 to TRBJ2-1; possible D gene TRBD2, 5 bases. V was pared by 4 bases and J by 8 bases, with 12 bases between. The V gene's germline CDR1 is KGHSH and CDR2 LQKENI. The length of the CDR3 is 13 residues. The CDR3 sequence: CASSQSLADEQFF. CDR3 sequence (DNA): TGTGCCAGCTCACAGTCCCTAGCCGATGAGCAGTTCTTC. The variable domain in full, with the rest retrieved from reference TRBV18 and TRBJ2-1, is NAGVMQNPRHLVRRRGQEARLRCSPMKGHSHVYWYRQLPEEGLKFMVYLQKENIIDESGMPKERFSAEFPKEGPSILRIQQVVRGDSAAYFCASSQSLADEQFFGPGTRLTVL.

Notes on this clone: Other DNA variants within this sample encode the same CDR3. The V gene is TRBV5-4, the J gene TRBJ2-7; 8 bases map to TRBD2. J was trimmed by 6 bases and V by 0 bases; bases with no gene match: 5. Germline V gene lookup returns CDR1 SGHNT and CDR2 YYREEE (reference sequence). The CDR3 runs 14 residues. The CDR3 spells CASSLGLAGVEQYF. In DNA form, the CDR3 reads TGTGCCAGCAGCTTGGGGCTAGCGGGTGTCGAGCAGTACTTC.

Remarks on this clone: The sample holds other DNA sequences that translate to the same CDR3. The V gene is TRBV18, the J gene TRBJ2-5; D unclear. The V end was cut by 1 base, the J end by 5 bases, with 8 bases between. Germline lookup yields CDR1 KGHSH and CDR2 LQKENI. The CDR3 consists of 13 residues. Written as DNA, the CDR3 is TGTGCCAGCTCACCACGATCCGGGGAGACCCAGTACTTC. Translating it yields CASSPRSGETQYF.

This clone was seen only once. The CDR3 coding sequence is TGTGCCAGCAGTGATAGCGGTTACGAGCAGTACTTC. Encoded protein: CASSDSGYEQYF. This chain connects TRBV2 to TRBJ2-7, with D maybe TRBD2 (6 bases). The CDR3 contains 12 residues. V lost 3 bases, J lost 4 bases, and 7 bases lay in between. Germline V lookup: CDR1 SNHLY, CDR2 FYNNEI.

V gene TRBV27 combines with J gene TRBJ1-1; 8 nucleotides match TRBD1. CDR1 is MNHEY and CDR2 is SMNVEV in the germline V gene (reference sequence). The trim removed 5 bases at V and 4 bases at J, leaving 9 bases unmatched. This CDR3 has 15 residues. Here the CDR3 DNA reads TGTGCCAGCAGTGCCCGGACAGGGAGAACCACTGAAGCTTTCTTT. Its translation is CASSARTGRTTEAFF.

This clone has a single count. The chain carries TRBV6-5 and TRBJ2-3; D is perhaps TRBD1 (5 bases). Germline CDR1 is MNHEY and CDR2 is SVGAGI. Trimming pared 0 bases from V and 6 bases from J, leaving 16 bases between. CDR3 length equals 16 residues. CDR3 sequence: CASSYSGRTSADTQYF. CDR3 nucleotide sequence: TGTGCCAGCAGTTACTCGGGCAGGACATCGGCTGATACGCAGTATTTT.